A selection of T cell receptor beta chains follows, all from one sample in a study of tumor-infiltrating lymphocytes in primary liver carcinoma. Each CDR3 protein gets one entry after TCRdb re-called the multiplex PCR reads with MiXCR. Among a few hundred thousand distinct CDR3 sequences listed, around 50% were seen once. The sequenced material came from peripheral blood. The receptors derive from a woman aged 25-40 years with primary liver carcinoma and hepatitis B virus infection. Both conserved end residues are part of each CDR3. A D gene is named only where the DNA matches it firmly. Only part of the rows carry a size: once, few, many, or a class if the clone is expanded.

CASPSASAGSAYEQYF,TGTGCCAGCCCTTCAGCTTCAGCGGGATCCGCCTACGAGCAGTACTTC,TRBJ2-7,TRBD2,NA,TRBV28
CASSLTEGGDTQYF,TGTGCCAGCAGCCTGACGGAGGGAGGAGATACGCAGTATTTT,TRBJ2-3,NA,many,TRBV11-3
CASSLVPGRAKNIQYF,TGTGCCAGCAGCTTGGTACCGGGAAGAGCCAAAAACATTCAGTACTTC,TRBJ2-4,NA,few,TRBV5-5
CASSRDIPGDSPLHF,TGTGCCAGCAGCAGGGACATCCCTGGGGATTCACCCCTCCACTTT,TRBJ1-6,NA,few,TRBV6-5
CASSEFQGTEAFF,TGCGCCAGCAGTGAGTTCCAAGGGACTGAAGCTTTCTTT,TRBJ1-1,NA,few,TRBV10-1
CASSLSGGGYEQYF,TGTGCCAGCAGTTTATCCGGTGGGGGGTACGAGCAGTACTTC,TRBJ2-7,NA,many,TRBV12-3/TRBV12-4
CASSYTGTSYEQYF,TGTGCCAGCAGTTACACCGGGACTTCCTACGAGCAGTACTTC,TRBJ2-7,NA,few,TRBV6-5
CACSLMSNHPQHF,TGTGCCTGCAGCTTAATGAGCAATCATCCCCAGCATTTT,TRBJ1-5,NA,NA,TRBV11-3
CASSRRASGLAGNEQFF,TGTGCCAGCAGCCGCCGAGCTAGCGGGCTAGCGGGAAATGAGCAGTTCTTC,TRBJ2-1,TRBD2,NA,TRBV2
CASSLARLAGGVEQFF,TGTGCCAGCAGTTTAGCCAGACTAGCGGGAGGGGTTGAGCAGTTCTTC,TRBJ2-1,TRBD2,NA,TRBV28
CASSFADTQYF,TGTGCCAGCAGTTTTGCCGATACGCAGTATTTT,TRBJ2-3,NA,many,TRBV12-3/TRBV12-4
CVSSYSMVPSYEQYF,TGTGTCAGCAGTTACTCGATGGTGCCCTCCTACGAGCAGTACTTC,TRBJ2-7,NA,NA,TRBV6-5
CASSLKGETQFF,TGTGCCAGCAGCCTGAAGGGAGAGACCCAGTTCTTC,TRBJ2-1,NA,NA,TRBV11-1
CASSSPQLAALGSYNEQFF,TGTGCCAGCAGCTCGCCTCAACTAGCGGCCTTGGGGTCTTACAATGAGCAGTTCTTC,TRBJ2-1,TRBD2,many,TRBV11-2
CASSHRGTPWENIQYF,TGTGCCAGCAGCCACCGAGGAACTCCCTGGGAAAACATTCAGTACTTC,TRBJ2-4,NA,few,TRBV14
CASSYSQGLREQFF,TGTGCCAGCAGTTACTCCCAGGGGTTGCGTGAGCAGTTCTTC,TRBJ2-1,NA,many,TRBV6-5
CSARQDYEQYF,TGCAGCGCCCGACAGGACTACGAGCAGTACTTC,TRBJ2-7,NA,NA,TRBV29-1
CASRTGWTSGVYEQYF,TGTGCCAGCAGGACCGGGTGGACTAGCGGGGTATACGAGCAGTACTTC,TRBJ2-7,TRBD2,NA,TRBV28
CASSPTRSSYEQYF,TGTGCCAGCAGCCCGACTAGGAGCTCCTACGAGCAGTACTTC,TRBJ2-7,NA,many,TRBV7-8
CASSQCEIGSEQFF,TGCGCCAGCAGCCAATGCGAAATAGGGAGTGAGCAGTTCTTT,TRBJ2-1,NA,NA,TRBV4-3
CASSRVGTGGRDTEAFF,TGTGCCAGCAGCCGGGTGGGGACAGGCGGTCGGGACACTGAAGCTTTCTTT,TRBJ1-1,TRBD1,many,TRBV4-2
CASSQGGAREQLF,TGCGCCAGCAGCCAAGGGGGGGCGAGGGAGCAGTTATTC,TRBJ2-1,NA,NA,TRBV4-1
CASSPTGRNQPQHF,TGTGCCAGCAGCCCCACGGGGCGCAATCAGCCCCAGCATTTT,TRBJ1-5,NA,few,TRBV7-8
CASSHFIRGTLDTQYF,TGTGCCAGCAGTCACTTCATCAGGGGGACGCTAGATACGCAGTATTTT,TRBJ2-3,TRBD1,once,TRBV12-3/TRBV12-4
CSVELSFGSGNTIYF,TGCAGCGTTGAACTCTCCTTCGGCTCTGGAAACACCATATATTTT,TRBJ1-3,NA,few,TRBV29-1
CASSYSRLAGGNEQFF,TGTGCCAGCAGTTACTCGAGGCTAGCGGGGGGGAATGAGCAGTTCTTC,TRBJ2-1,TRBD2,many,TRBV6-5
CASSLRFGEGEKLFF,TGTGCCAGCAGCTTACGGTTTGGGGAAGGTGAAAAACTGTTTTTT,TRBJ1-4,NA,NA,TRBV5-8
CASSRGSSGDTRYF,TGTGCCAGCAGCCGAGGGAGTAGCGGCGATACGCGTTATTTT,TRBJ2-3,NA,NA,TRBV11-2
CASTPGLADQETQYF,TGTGCCAGCACTCCGGGACTAGCGGACCAAGAGACCCAGTACTTC,TRBJ2-5,TRBD2,NA,TRBV12-3/TRBV12-4
CASSSHIAGGREDTQYF,TGTGCCAGCAGTTCTCACATAGCGGGAGGGAGAGAAGATACGCAGTATTTT,TRBJ2-3,TRBD2,few,TRBV28
CASKSIQVTHEQFF,TGTGCCAGCAAAAGTATACAGGTAACCCATGAGCAGTTCTTC,TRBJ2-1,NA,few,TRBV6-6
CASSQRSLGGEKRNEQFF,TGCGCCAGCAGCCAAAGAAGCCTGGGGGGGGAGAAGCGGAATGAGCAGTTCTTC,TRBJ2-1,TRBD2,many,TRBV4-1
CATSGGQGMNTEAFF,TGTGCCACCAGTGGGGGACAGGGGATGAACACTGAAGCTTTCTTT,TRBJ1-1,TRBD1,NA,TRBV24-1
CASSSPRQGLSYEQYF,TGTGCCAGCAGTTCGCCCAGGCAGGGGCTCTCCTACGAGCAGTACTTC,TRBJ2-7,NA,few,TRBV6-6
CASSHPSRGEQFF,TGCGCCAGCAGCCACCCATCTAGGGGCGAGCAGTTCTTC,TRBJ2-1,NA,many,TRBV4-1
CASSFGPGDSNQPQHF,TGTGCCAGCAGCTTCGGCCCAGGGGATAGCAATCAGCCCCAGCATTTT,TRBJ1-5,NA,NA,TRBV5-6